This T cell receptor beta chain was sequenced for a study of OX40 agonist ivuxolimab in advanced cancers. Libraries were prepared by immunoSEQ multiplex PCR; TCRdb keeps only in-frame clonotypes and omits some of them. Of around 60,000 clones listed, about 91% are singletons. Trimming took 6 bases from V and 7 from J; bases not matched to a gene: 12. The CDR3 totals 15 residues. Germline CDR1 and CDR2: SGHTA and FQGNSA. The clonotype originates from an adult with an advanced solid tumor such as melanoma, head and neck, liver or kidney cancer. This rearrangement joins TRBV7-2 to TRBJ1-2, with 9 bases aligning to TRBD1. This material consisted of CD4+ or CD8+ T cells sorted from blood, taken in a trial of the OX40 agonist ivuxolimab. The DNA of the CDR3 is TGTGCCAGCAGGACTGCCGCCGGGACAGGGATTGGCTACACCTTC. It specifies CASRTAAGTGIGYTF.